The 21 T cell receptor beta chains listed next were all sequenced from one sample in a study of patients and donors after allogeneic stem cell transplantation. TCRdb itself ran the RT-PCR reads through MiXCR, one entry per CDR3 protein. The data contain about 150,000 distinct CDR3 sequences, approximately 24% of them singletons. Specimen: blood, either unsorted or a sorted T cell fraction (not recorded which). Source of these receptors: a human donor who was either an allogeneic HSCT recipient or a stem cell or donor lymphocyte infusion donor (not recorded which). It is not recorded whose cells these are; they may come from a transplant donor.

The CDR3 here is CASTRAGSNTEAFF. The CDR3 nucleotides are TGTGCCAGCACCCGGGCAGGGAGTAACACTGAAGCTTTCTTT. The chain uses TRBV12-3 or TRBV12-4 and TRBJ1-1, with D possibly matching TRBD1 (5 bases). This CDR3 has 14 amino acids. Trimming cost V 7 bases and J 2 bases, with 14 bases left between them.

In this sample, this clonotype turned up a few times. The rearrangement uses TRBV27 and TRBJ1-2; tentative D call: TRBD1 (5 bases). This CDR3 region has 14 residues. The germline V gene encodes CDR1 MNHEY and CDR2 SMNVEV (reference sequence). V was cut by 4 bases and J by 8 bases, with 17 bases left in between. The CDR3 sequence is CASSSGTGMRGYTF. CDR3 nucleotide sequence: TGTGCCAGCAGTTCAGGGACGGGCATGAGAGGCTACACCTTC.

In this sample, this clonotype turned up a few times. The rearrangement joins TRBV20-1 to TRBJ1-2, with 7 bases lining up with TRBD1. Germline V CDR1 and CDR2: DFQATT, SNEGSKA (reference sequence). The V and J ends lost 1 base and 2 bases, in that order; junction bases with no gene match: 4. The CDR3 covers 14 residues. CDR3 DNA sequence: TGCAGTGCTAGAGCAGGGGGTGTAAACTATGGCTACACCTTC. Protein: CSARAGGVNYGYTF.

CDR3 sequence reads: CAVEPDSNTGELFF. The CDR3 coding sequence is TGTGCCGTAGAACCGGATTCGAACACCGGGGAGCTGTTTTTT. This chain connects TRBV10-3 to TRBJ2-2; D gene uncertain. CDR3 length equals 14 residues. CDR1 is ENHRY, CDR2 SYGVKD, per germline. V was cut by 11 bases and J by 0 bases, with 13 bases left in between.

This clonotype was detected only a few times. The V and J genes are TRBV6-5 and TRBJ2-3; 11 bases agree with TRBD2. This CDR3 is 18 amino acids long. Germline V lookup: CDR1 MNHEY, CDR2 SVGAGI. V trimming: 4 bases; J trimming: 0 bases; junction bases outside the gene matches: 9. DNA of the CDR3: TGTGCCAGCAGTTCACCGGGACTAGCGGACCCTAGCACAGATACGCAGTATTTT. This sequence encodes CASSSPGLADPSTDTQYF.

This clonotype was seen many times. The V call is TRBV5-1, the J call TRBJ1-5, with TRBD1 as a possible D gene (5 bases). V lost 3 bases, J lost 4 bases, and 8 bases lay in between. CDR3 size: 13 residues. Looked up from germline, CDR1 is SGHRS and CDR2 is YFSETQ. CDR3 DNA sequence: TGCGCCAGCAGCTCGGGGCCAAATCAGCCCCAGCATTTT. Translated: CASSSGPNQPQHF.

The J gene is TRBJ2-7, the V gene TRBV6-5, with 9 bases that match TRBD1. After removal of 6 bases from V and 4 bases from J, the junction contained 4 bases not matched to a gene. The length of the CDR3 is 13 residues. Per germline, CDR1 MNHEY and CDR2 SVGAGI. In DNA, the CDR3 is TGTGCCAGCAGCCGGACAGGGGATTACGAGCAGTACTTC. Protein sequence: CASSRTGDYEQYF.

With regard to this clonotype: At one of its ends the junction is not consistent with the germline gene, which may arise from a read error. This sequence joins TRBV12-3 or TRBV12-4 and TRBJ2-3; D is unresolved. The CDR3 sequence is 12 residues long. The CDR3 is CASSLGQDTRYF. The DNA of the CDR3 is TGTGCCAGCAGTTTAGGGCAAGATACGCGGTATTTT.

This chain uses TRBV6-1 with TRBJ2-4, with D unclear. CDR1 is MNHNS, CDR2 SASEGT, per germline. CDR3 length: 12 residues. The V end was cut by 7 bases, the J end by 5 bases, with 9 bases between. In nucleotides, the CDR3 is TGTGCCAGCATGATGGGTCAAAACATTCAGTACTTC. Residues: CASMMGQNIQYF.

V and J are TRBV15 and TRBJ1-1; D is undetermined. Per the germline V gene, CDR1 is LNHNV and CDR2 is YYDKDF (reference sequence). The V and J ends lost 0 bases and 3 bases respectively, with 11 bases between them. The CDR3 spans 15 residues. In nucleotides, the CDR3 is TGTGCCACCAGCAGAGATTATAGAAGGGACACTGAAGCTTTCTTT. It encodes CATSRDYRRDTEAFF.

This clonotype has just a few counts. This chain connects TRBV29-1 to TRBJ1-5, with 7 bases lining up with TRBD1. J was trimmed by 7 bases and V by 6 bases; bases with no gene match: 9. The CDR3 runs 13 residues. Germline V lookup: CDR1 SQVTM, CDR2 ANQGSEA. The CDR3 sequence: CSVHTGAGQPQHF. The CDR3 nucleotides are TGCAGCGTACACACAGGGGCTGGACAGCCCCAGCATTTT.

This clonotype was observed at least ten times. The rearrangement uses TRBV19 and TRBJ1-1, with a tentative D call TRBD1 (6 bases). Trimming pared 2 bases from V and 5 bases from J, leaving 6 bases between. This CDR3 has 12 amino acids. CDR1 and CDR2 (germline): LNHDA, SQIVND (reference sequence). The CDR3 sequence: CASSIQGTEAFF. The CDR3, as DNA: TGTGCCAGTAGTATACAGGGGACTGAAGCTTTCTTT. The complete variable domain, with remaining parts taken from reference TRBV19 and TRBJ1-1, reads DGGITQSPKYLFRKEGQNVTLSCEQNLNHDAMYWYRQDPGQGLRLIYYSQIVNDFQKGDIAEGYSVSREKKESFPLTVTSAQKNPTAFYLCASSIQGTEAFFGQGTRLTVV.

The sample holds a few counts of this clonotype. V and J are TRBV28 and TRBJ1-6; D unresolved. The germline V and J ends were trimmed by 3 bases and 0 bases, with 6 bases remaining between them. Germline CDR1 is MDHEN and CDR2 is SYDVKM. The CDR3 has 15 residues. The CDR3 reads CASSLISSYNSPLHF. The CDR3 DNA reads TGTGCCAGCAGTTTGATTAGCTCCTATAATTCACCCCTCCACTTT.

This clonotype was picked up a small number of times. The rearrangement uses TRBV4-1 and TRBJ2-3; 7 bases agree with TRBD1. Unmatched junction bases numbered 11, after V lost 2 bases and J lost 3 bases. The length of the CDR3 is 17 residues. The germline V gene has CDR1 MGHRA and CDR2 YSYEKL. The CDR3 bases are TGCGCCAGCAGCCAAATCGTACTAGGGGGCGGGACAGATACGCAGTATTTT. Translated, it gives CASSQIVLGGGTDTQYF.

CDR3 sequence reads: CASSQQTGTGSYGYTF. DNA for the CDR3: TGTGCCAGCAGTCAACAAACCGGGACAGGGTCCTATGGCTACACCTTC. This chain links TRBV6-5 with TRBJ1-2; 9 nucleotides match TRBD1. After removal of 5 bases from V and 4 bases from J, the junction contained 11 bases not matched to a gene. Germline loops: CDR1 MNHEY, CDR2 SVGAGI. The CDR3 contains 16 residues.

V and J are TRBV12-3 or TRBV12-4 and TRBJ2-2; D is unclear. The ends were cut back, 6 bases at V and 9 bases at J, with 11 bases in the middle. The CDR3 has 12 residues. This CDR3 reads CASRSRVRELFF. In DNA, the CDR3 is TGTGCCAGCAGGTCTAGGGTCAGGGAGCTGTTTTTT.

Written as DNA, the CDR3 is TGTGCCAGCAGTTCGACGACGGGGACTGAAGCTTTCTTT. This encodes CASSSTTGTEAFF. The chain couples TRBV6-2 or TRBV6-3 to TRBJ1-1; D remains ambiguous. Trimming took 4 bases from V and 5 from J, leaving 11 bases between them. Germline V gene data show CDR1 as MNHEY and CDR2 as SVGEGT. CDR3 size: 13 residues.

The genes are TRBV25-1 and TRBJ2-1; D remains unclear. The V end lost 2 bases, the J end lost 6 bases, and 2 bases lay between the germline ends. The germline gives CDR1 MGHDK, CDR2 SYGVNS. This CDR3 contains 11 residues. CDR3 DNA: TGTGCCAGCAGTGAAATCAATGAGCAGTTCTTC. This sequence encodes CASSEINEQFF.

This clonotype has a handful of counts. The V gene is TRBV6-6, the J gene TRBJ1-1; possibly TRBD1 for D (5 bases). The CDR3 totals 15 residues. CDR1 is MNHNY and CDR2 is SVGAGI in the germline V gene (reference sequence). Trimming pared 2 bases from V and 3 bases from J, leaving 13 bases between. CDR3 nucleotides: TGTGCCAGCAGTTACCTGACAGTTGGGGACACTGAAGCTTTCTTT. Translating it yields CASSYLTVGDTEAFF.

The DNA for the CDR3 is TGTGCCAGCAGTTGGGGCCCTCCTGGGACCAATCAGCCCCAGCATTTT. This encodes CASSWGPPGTNQPQHF. This chain connects TRBV12-3 or TRBV12-4 to TRBJ1-5, with D perhaps matching TRBD1 (5 bases). The ends were cut back, 4 bases at V and 3 bases at J, with 16 bases in the middle. This CDR3 spans 16 amino acids.

A few counts support this clonotype. The V and J genes are TRBV5-1 and TRBJ2-7, with a weak D call TRBD2 (6 bases). CDR1 and CDR2 (germline): SGHRS, YFSETQ. There are 17 residues in the CDR3. Trimming pared 0 bases from V and 4 bases from J, leaving 20 bases between. CDR3 DNA: TGCGCCAGCAGCTTGGACGGGACTCCCTTACACGGATACGAGCAGTACTTC. This translates into CASSLDGTPLHGYEQYF.